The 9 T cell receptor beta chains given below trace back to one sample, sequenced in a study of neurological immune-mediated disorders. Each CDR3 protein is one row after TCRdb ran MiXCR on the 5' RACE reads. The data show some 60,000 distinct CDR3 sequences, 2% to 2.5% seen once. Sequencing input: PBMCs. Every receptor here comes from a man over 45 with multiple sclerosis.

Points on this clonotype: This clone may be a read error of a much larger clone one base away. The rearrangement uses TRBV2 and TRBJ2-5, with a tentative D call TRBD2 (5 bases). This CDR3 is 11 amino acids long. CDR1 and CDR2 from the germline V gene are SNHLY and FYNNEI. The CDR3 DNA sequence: TGTGCCAGCATGACTACAGAGAACCAGTACTTC. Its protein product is CASMTTENQYF.

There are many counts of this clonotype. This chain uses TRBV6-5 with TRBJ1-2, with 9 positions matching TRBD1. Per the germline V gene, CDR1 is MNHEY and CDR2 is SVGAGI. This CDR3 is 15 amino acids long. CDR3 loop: CGTGPRTGDNYGYTF. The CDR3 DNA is TGTGGGACAGGTCCCCGGACAGGGGATAACTATGGCTACACCTTC.

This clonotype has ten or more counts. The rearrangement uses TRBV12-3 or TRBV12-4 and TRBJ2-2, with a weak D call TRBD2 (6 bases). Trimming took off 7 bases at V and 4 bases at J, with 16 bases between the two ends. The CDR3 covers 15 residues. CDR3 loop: CASTGGLRGTGELFF. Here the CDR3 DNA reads TGTGCCAGCACCGGGGGACTCCGCGGCACCGGGGAGCTGTTTTTT.

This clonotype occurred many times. This CDR3 reads CSARDFSGKTGPLGGSNTEAFF. In DNA, the CDR3 is TGCAGTGCTAGAGACTTTTCCGGGAAGACAGGTCCATTAGGGGGCTCAAACACTGAAGCTTTCTTT. The genes are TRBV20-1 and TRBJ1-1; 7 bases agree with TRBD1. Unmatched junction bases numbered 27, after V lost 0 bases and J lost 2 bases. This CDR3 is 22 amino acids long. Germline assignment: CDR1 DFQATT and CDR2 SNEGSKA (reference sequence).

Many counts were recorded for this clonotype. The CDR3 spells CSAQTGLEQYF. As DNA, the CDR3 is TGCAGTGCTCAAACAGGGTTGGAGCAGTACTTC. The chain links TRBV20-1 to TRBJ2-7; TRBD1 is a possible D gene (6 bases). Trimming cost V 5 bases and J 7 bases, with 12 bases left between them. Germline V gives CDR1 DFQATT, CDR2 SNEGSKA (reference sequence). The CDR3 is made up of 11 amino acids.

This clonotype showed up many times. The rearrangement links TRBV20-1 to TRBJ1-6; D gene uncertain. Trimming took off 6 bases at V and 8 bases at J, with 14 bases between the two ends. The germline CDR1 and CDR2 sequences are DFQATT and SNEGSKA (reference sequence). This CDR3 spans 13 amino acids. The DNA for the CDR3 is TGCAGTGCGAGGAGGGCCCTAGATTCACCCCTCCACTTT. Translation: CSARRALDSPLHF.

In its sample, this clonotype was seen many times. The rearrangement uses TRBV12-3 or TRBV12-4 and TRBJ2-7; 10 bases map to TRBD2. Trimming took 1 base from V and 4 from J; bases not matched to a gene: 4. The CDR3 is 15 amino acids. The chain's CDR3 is CASSLDSGGAYEQYF. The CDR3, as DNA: TGTGCCAGCAGTTTAGACAGCGGGGGGGCATACGAGCAGTACTTC.

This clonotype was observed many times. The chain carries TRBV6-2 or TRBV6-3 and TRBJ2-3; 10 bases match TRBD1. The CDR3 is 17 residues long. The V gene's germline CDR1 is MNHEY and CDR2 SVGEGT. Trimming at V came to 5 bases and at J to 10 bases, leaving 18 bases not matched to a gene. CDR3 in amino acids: CASSPTAGTGAQFAQYF. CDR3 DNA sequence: TGTGCCAGCAGTCCAACCGCCGGGACAGGGGCCCAGTTCGCGCAGTATTTT.

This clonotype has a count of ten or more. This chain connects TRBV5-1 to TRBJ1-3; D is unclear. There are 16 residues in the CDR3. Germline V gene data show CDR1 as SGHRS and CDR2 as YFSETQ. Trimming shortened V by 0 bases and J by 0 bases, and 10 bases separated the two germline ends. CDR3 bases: TGCGCCAGCAGCTTGGATGCAGTCATCTCTGGAAACACCATATATTTT. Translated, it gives CASSLDAVISGNTIYF. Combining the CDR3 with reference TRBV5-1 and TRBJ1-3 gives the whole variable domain KAGVTQTPRYLIKTRGQQVTLSCSPISGHRSVSWYQQTPGQGLQFLFEYFSETQRNKGNFPGRFSGRQFSNSRSEMNVSTLELGDSALYLCASSLDAVISGNTIYFGEGSWLTVV.